Each of the 29 T cell receptor beta chains below was sequenced from the same sample in a study of blood T cell repertoires in COVID-19. Sequencing used immunoSEQ multiplex PCR; TCRdb keeps in-frame clones, though not all of them. The table shows 320,000 or so clones, with 88% occurring only once. The sequencing sample was made of PBMCs or T cells enriched from blood (not recorded which). The source is a man younger than 45 who had recovered from COVID-19.

The CDR3, as DNA: TGTGCAAGTCGCCGTTGCCACAGGGCGTATGGCTACACCTTC. As protein: CASRRCHRAYGYTF. The chain links TRBV12-2 to TRBJ1-2; TRBD1 reflects the table's D call only, with no check against the DNA. TRBV12-2 is tagged as a pseudogene. CDR3 length: 14 residues.

This chain links TRBV4-2 with TRBJ2-4, with 7 bases fitting TRBD2. V shed 5 bases and J 10 bases; nucleotides not matched to a gene: 2. The CDR3 runs 11 residues. Germline assignment: CDR1 LGHNA and CDR2 YNFKEQ. The DNA of the CDR3 is TGTGCCAGCAGCAGAGCGGGGATTCAGTACTTC. Protein product: CASSRAGIQYF.

The chain recombines TRBV10-3 with TRBJ2-3, with D unresolved. CDR3 length: 13 amino acids. CDR1 is ENHRY, CDR2 SYGVKD, per germline. Deletions cut 0 bases from V and 6 bases from J, with 7 bases between. For the CDR3, the DNA is TGTGCCATCAGTGAGTCTAGTATGGATACGCAGTATTTT. Translated, it gives CAISESSMDTQYF.

V usage is TRBV5-1 and J usage is TRBJ1-4, with 7 bases matching TRBD1. Per the germline V gene, CDR1 is SGHRS and CDR2 is YFSETQ. The CDR3 length is 14 residues. Trimming cost V 4 bases and J 3 bases; bases outside gene matches: 3. The CDR3 reads CASSPDRSNEKLFF. The CDR3 DNA reads as TGCGCCAGCAGCCCGGACAGGTCTAATGAAAAACTGTTTTTT. The full variable domain, in which reference TRBV5-1 and TRBJ1-4 provide the parts outside the CDR3, is KAGVTQTPRYLIKTRGQQVTLSCSPISGHRSVSWYQQTPGQGLQFLFEYFSETQRNKGNFPGRFSGRQFSNSRSEMNVSTLELGDSALYLCASSPDRSNEKLFFGSGTQLSVL.

The rearrangement joins TRBV1 to TRBJ1-2; TRBD1, as called in the table, went unchecked against the DNA. TRBV1 is classified as a pseudogene. This CDR3 has 20 residues. The CDR3 bases are TGCACCAGCAGCCAAGATCGGAGTGGGACACATATACCCCTTAACTATGGCTACACCTTC. The encoded protein is CTSSQDRSGTHIPLNYGYTF.

The chain couples TRBV2 to TRBJ1-1; 7 positions match TRBD1. V was clipped by 9 bases and J by 4 bases; unmatched bases: 8. This CDR3 is 13 amino acids long. CDR1 is SNHLY and CDR2 is FYNNEI in the germline V gene. The CDR3 DNA reads TGTGCCAGTCTAAACCCAGGGGGCACTGAAGCTTTCTTT. This encodes CASLNPGGTEAFF.

In its sample, this clone was seen a few times. The chain recombines TRBV10-2 with TRBJ1-4; D is undetermined. V shed 5 bases and J shed 0 bases, with 10 bases lying between them. The CDR3 runs 15 residues. Germline V gives CDR1 WSHSY, CDR2 SAAADI. CDR3 coding DNA: TGCGCCAGCAGTACCAACAGAGCAACTAATGAAAAACTGTTTTTT. Amino acid sequence: CASSTNRATNEKLFF.

The chain is built from TRBV28 and TRBJ1-1; a possible D gene is TRBD1 (6 bases). There are 15 residues in the CDR3. V lost 5 bases, J lost 4 bases, and 17 bases lay in between. The germline gives CDR1 MDHEN, CDR2 SYDVKM. The CDR3 DNA reads TGTGCCAGCAGTCGACCCACAGGGAGGGGCACTGAAGCTTTCTTT. Its protein product is CASSRPTGRGTEAFF.

The chain recombines TRBV7-6 with TRBJ2-7, with D maybe TRBD2 (6 bases). Germline values: CDR1 SGHVS, CDR2 FNYEAQ. V gave up 0 bases and J gave up 2 bases, with 11 bases separating them. This CDR3 contains 15 residues. CDR3 nucleotide sequence: TGTGCCAGCAGCTTAGCGGGACTGGGTCCCTACGAGCAGTACTTC. It is translated as CASSLAGLGPYEQYF.

The chain links TRBV30 to TRBJ1-3; TRBD1 aligns across 7 bases. The trim removed 0 bases at V and 5 bases at J, leaving 7 bases unmatched. The CDR3 length is 15 residues. Germline V CDR1 and CDR2: GTSNPN, SVGIG (reference sequence). The CDR3 is CAWSVTGTVRNTIYF. The CDR3, as DNA: TGTGCCTGGAGTGTAACCGGGACAGTAAGAAACACCATATATTTT.

A single count supports this clone. V is TRBV6-1 and J is TRBJ1-2; D is possibly TRBD1 (5 bases). V was shortened by 1 base and J by 5 bases, with 17 bases between the two germline ends. This CDR3 is built from 16 residues. CDR1 MNHNS and CDR2 SASEGT come from the germline V gene. CDR3 nucleotides: TGTGCCAGCAGTGAAGTACTGGGGGGATCCAGGTATGGCTACACCTTC. Protein product: CASSEVLGGSRYGYTF.

The gene calls are TRBV30 and TRBJ2-7; 12 bases map to TRBD1. The CDR3 covers 13 residues. Per the germline V gene, CDR1 is GTSNPN and CDR2 is SVGIG (reference sequence). Trimming removed 4 bases from V and 7 bases from J; junction bases left unmatched: 5. The CDR3 here is CAWTRDRGREQYF. The DNA of the CDR3 is TGTGCCTGGACACGGGACAGGGGGCGAGAGCAGTACTTC.

The CDR3 protein is CASSGGEGNQPQHF. The CDR3 DNA follows: TGTGCCAGCAGTGGGGGGGAGGGCAATCAGCCCCAGCATTTT. V is TRBV2 and J is TRBJ1-5, with a tentative D call TRBD1 (5 bases). The CDR3 runs 14 residues. Germline V gene lookup returns CDR1 SNHLY and CDR2 FYNNEI. Trimming pared 4 bases from V and 2 bases from J, leaving 9 bases between.

This sequence joins TRBV6-5 and TRBJ2-7, with TRBD2 as a possible D gene (6 bases). CDR1 and CDR2 from the germline V gene are MNHEY and SVGAGI. The CDR3 runs to 14 residues. The V end lost 3 bases, the J end lost 6 bases, and 15 bases lay between the germline ends. The CDR3 reads CASSYGAGWVEQYF. The CDR3 region has the DNA TGTGCCAGCAGTTATGGGGCGGGGTGGGTCGAGCAGTACTTC.

The V and J genes are TRBV5-1 and TRBJ1-4; D might be TRBD1 (5 bases). Germline V gene data show CDR1 as SGHRS and CDR2 as YFSETQ. CDR3 length equals 15 residues. Trimming pared 3 bases from V and 3 bases from J, leaving 12 bases between. The CDR3 region has the DNA TGCGCCAGCAGCTCCCTGACAGCCTCTAATGAAAAACTGTTTTTT. Residues: CASSSLTASNEKLFF.

The chain uses TRBV11-2 and TRBJ1-5; 7 nucleotides match TRBD1. In germline, CDR1 is SGHAT, CDR2 FQNNGV. CDR3 length: 13 amino acids. Trimming took 4 bases from V and 5 from J; bases not matched to a gene: 2. The CDR3 DNA sequence: TGTGCCAGCAGCTGGGACAGACATCAGCCCCAGCATTTT. It translates to CASSWDRHQPQHF. Variable domain in full (rest from reference TRBV11-2 and TRBJ1-5): EAGVAQSPRYKIIEKRQSVAFWCNPISGHATLYWYQQILGQGPKLLIQFQNNGVVDDSQLPKDRFSAERLKGVDSTLKIQPAKLEDSAVYLCASSWDRHQPQHFGDGTRLSIL.

The genes are TRBV15 and TRBJ1-4; weak D call: TRBD1 (6 bases). This CDR3 is 14 amino acids long. The germline CDR1 and CDR2 sequences are LNHNV and YYDKDF (reference sequence). V was clipped by 0 bases and J by 6 bases, with 8 bases between them. In DNA, the CDR3 is TGTGCCACCAGCAGAGACAGGGGAGATGAAAAACTGTTTTTT. It encodes CATSRDRGDEKLFF.

The V gene is TRBV7-9, the J gene TRBJ2-2; possibly TRBD1 for D (5 bases). The CDR3 is made up of 15 amino acids. Germline values: CDR1 SEHNR, CDR2 FQNEAQ (reference sequence). The germline V and J ends were trimmed by 5 bases and 0 bases, with 10 bases remaining between them. CDR3 sequence (DNA): TGTGCCAGCAGCCCCCTAGGGGCGAACACCGGGGAGCTGTTTTTT. It translates to CASSPLGANTGELFF.

The chain recombines TRBV6-1 with TRBJ2-2; 8 bases fit TRBD1. Germline V gene sequence: CDR1 MNHNS, CDR2 SASEGT. The CDR3 is 17 amino acids. V shed 1 base, J shed 3 bases, and the junction held 7 bases outside the gene matches. CDR3 in DNA: TGTGCCAGCAGTGAAGGGGACAGGCCTTCTCACACCGGGGAGCTGTTTTTT. It yields the protein CASSEGDRPSHTGELFF.

The chain employs TRBV15 and TRBJ2-1; the match to TRBD2 covers 7 bases. The ends lost 3 bases at V and 3 bases at J; junction bases unmatched: 2. CDR3 length: 14 residues. Germline CDR1 reads LNHNV; CDR2 reads YYDKDF (reference sequence). The CDR3 DNA reads as TGTGCCACCAGCAGTGGGACTAACTACAATGAGCAGTTCTTC. Translated, it gives CATSSGTNYNEQFF.

Written as DNA, the CDR3 is TGCGCCAGCAGTCAATCCGCAGGGCCTAACTATGGCTACACCTTC. It yields the protein CASSQSAGPNYGYTF. The chain recombines TRBV23-1 with TRBJ1-2, with D possibly matching TRBD1 (5 bases). TRBV23-1 is noted as an ORF with a role that remains uncertain. The CDR3 sequence is 15 residues long. V lost 0 bases, J lost 0 bases, and 8 bases lay in between.

This clone was seen once. The V call is TRBV5-1, the J call TRBJ2-5; TRBD2 matches 12 bases. In germline, CDR1 is SGHRS, CDR2 YFSETQ. The junction had 9 bases not matched to a gene; V was cut back by 4 bases and J by 2 bases. This CDR3 region has 17 residues. The CDR3 sequence is CASSLGQTSGGQETQYF. The CDR3 nucleotides read TGCGCCAGCAGCCTAGGCCAGACTAGCGGGGGACAAGAGACCCAGTACTTC.

This clone showed up just once. The rearrangement joins TRBV6-5 to TRBJ1-2; 9 bases match TRBD1. V lost 5 bases to trimming and J lost 3 bases; unmatched junction nucleotides: 4. The CDR3 runs 14 residues. The germline CDR1 and CDR2 sequences are MNHEY and SVGAGI. CDR3 region: CASSRTGVDYGYTF. CDR3 sequence (DNA): TGTGCCAGCAGTCGGACAGGGGTTGACTATGGCTACACCTTC.

This chain links TRBV5-1 with TRBJ2-7; unclear D gene. V was trimmed by 4 bases and J by 1 base, leaving 9 bases between them. In germline, CDR1 is SGHRS, CDR2 YFSETQ. The CDR3 loop spans 13 amino acids. CDR3 bases: TGCGCCAGCAGCCCCACTGGTTCCTACGAGCAGTACTTC. This encodes CASSPTGSYEQYF. Full variable domain (remainder filled in from reference TRBV5-1 and TRBJ2-7): KAGVTQTPRYLIKTRGQQVTLSCSPISGHRSVSWYQQTPGQGLQFLFEYFSETQRNKGNFPGRFSGRQFSNSRSEMNVSTLELGDSALYLCASSPTGSYEQYFGPGTRLTVT.

This clone showed up just a few times. V is TRBV28 and J is TRBJ1-5, with TRBD1 identical over 10 bases. Germline loops: CDR1 MDHEN, CDR2 SYDVKM. Trimming at V came to 4 bases and at J to 5 bases, leaving 8 bases not matched to a gene. CDR3 size: 16 residues. CDR3 amino acids: CASSYSGTGVHQPQHF. The CDR3 DNA reads TGTGCCAGCAGTTACTCCGGGACAGGGGTCCATCAGCCCCAGCATTTT. Together with reference TRBV28 and TRBJ1-5, the CDR3 gives the full variable domain: DVKVTQSSRYLVKRTGEKVFLECVQDMDHENMFWYRQDPGLGLRLIYFSYDVKMKEKGDIPEGYSVSREKKERFSLILESASTNQTSMYLCASSYSGTGVHQPQHFGDGTRLSIL.

The rearrangement links TRBV11-3 to TRBJ1-1; unclear D gene. Germline CDR1 and CDR2: SGHNT and YENEEA. The length of the CDR3 is 13 residues. Trimming cost V 3 bases and J 7 bases, with 12 bases left between them. CDR3 nucleotide sequence: TGTGCCAGCAGCTTTGAATTTGGCAGTGAAGCTTTCTTT. Translated, it gives CASSFEFGSEAFF.

The gene calls are TRBV10-1 and TRBJ1-1, with D possibly being TRBD1 (5 bases). This CDR3 is built from 13 residues. Germline V CDR1 and CDR2: WNHNN, SYGVQD (reference sequence). V dropped 3 bases and J dropped 1 base, with 6 bases sitting between them. As DNA, the CDR3 is TGCGCCAGCAGTGAACAGGCGAACACTGAAGCTTTCTTT. Its translation is CASSEQANTEAFF.

This chain uses TRBV6-1 with TRBJ2-3, with a weak D call TRBD1 (6 bases). Germline CDR1 is MNHNS and CDR2 is SASEGT. The CDR3 sequence is 15 residues long. The V and J ends lost 1 base and 3 bases respectively, with 11 bases between them. The CDR3, as DNA: TGTGCCAGCAGTGAAGAGAGGGGGAGAACAGATACGCAGTATTTT. Amino acids: CASSEERGRTDTQYF.

V usage is TRBV9 and J usage is TRBJ1-6; D gene ambiguous. CDR1 SGDLS and CDR2 YYNGEE come from the germline V gene. This CDR3 spans 15 amino acids. Trimming pared 0 bases from V and 5 bases from J, leaving 9 bases between. CDR3 nucleotides: TGTGCCAGCAGCGTAGGGGCAGCCAATAATTCACCCCTCCACTTT. It is translated as CASSVGAANNSPLHF.